The clone carrying this T cell receptor beta chain showed up many times. Its antigen is undetermined. The sample comes from a study of T cells in Graves' hyperthyroidism and ophthalmopathy. RNA transcripts yielded amplified TCR beta CDR3 regions. HTBI primers drove first-round RT-PCR of the TCR CDR3. TCRdb ran MiXCR on the multiplex PCR reads and lists one entry per CDR3 protein. The repertoire includes 300,000 or so distinct CDR3 sequences, 20% to 25% of them detected once, and about 50% sits in the top ten. Study-level points and caveats: Ophthalmopathy, which appeared later, was predicted by the model a median roughly 6.4 months before onset.

The origin of this receptor is a woman in her fifties or sixties with Graves' hyperthyroidism. Sequenced input: blood.

The CDR3 reads CSASSGQGNDEQFF. CDR3 nucleotide sequence: TGCAGTGCTAGTTCTGGACAGGGGAACGATGAGCAGTTCTTC. J is TRBJ2-1 and V is TRBV20-1; 9 bases are a match to TRBD1. With V trimmed by 3 bases and J by 8 bases, 8 bases remained unmatched. CDR1 is DFQATT and CDR2 is SNEGSKA in the germline V gene (reference sequence). The length of the CDR3 is 14 residues.